This entry lists 20 T cell receptor beta chains sequenced from one sample in a study of response to subunit inactivated influenza vaccine. TCRdb reprocessed the RT-PCR reads with MiXCR, giving one entry per CDR3 protein. Among 710,000 or so distinct CDR3 sequences listed, around 14% were seen once. Sequenced here: PBMCs from blood, sampled 11 to 12 days after vaccination. The source of these receptors is a man aged 50 to 60 who received an inactivated influenza vaccine.

The table lists this clonotype with a few counts. The chain couples TRBV5-1 to TRBJ2-7, with D perhaps matching TRBD2 (5 bases). The germline V gene has CDR1 SGHRS and CDR2 YFSETQ. Trimming removed 4 bases at V and 4 bases at J, with 12 bases between. The CDR3 has 13 amino acids. The CDR3 loop reads CASSQNGVYEQYF. The CDR3 DNA reads TGCGCCAGCAGCCAAAACGGGGTTTACGAGCAGTACTTC.

This clonotype was seen more than once but under ten times. This sequence joins TRBV24-1 and TRBJ2-1; D gene unclear. Germline loops: CDR1 KGHDR, CDR2 SFDVKD. This CDR3 is 13 amino acids long. V lost 9 bases to trimming and J lost 8 bases, with 16 bases between them. CDR3 region: CATEGLAADEQFF. DNA of the CDR3: TGTGCCACCGAAGGGTTGGCAGCAGATGAGCAGTTCTTC.

This chain links TRBV4-2 with TRBJ1-5, with TRBD1 as a possible D gene (6 bases). CDR3 size: 14 residues. V lost 3 bases, J lost 1 base, and 7 bases lay in between. Germline CDR1 LGHNA, CDR2 YNFKEQ. The CDR3 reads CASSHQGSNQPQHF. The DNA of the CDR3 is TGTGCCAGCAGCCATCAGGGGAGCAATCAGCCCCAGCATTTT.

This clonotype was recorded many times. The CDR3 region has the DNA TGTGCCAGCAGCTTATTAGGGGGGAACACTGAAGCTTTCTTT. Its protein is CASSLLGGNTEAFF. The chain couples TRBV7-9 to TRBJ1-1, with D possibly being TRBD1 (6 bases). V was cut by 2 bases and J by 1 base, with 8 bases left in between. Germline CDR1 is SEHNR and CDR2 is FQNEAQ (reference sequence). The CDR3 loop spans 14 amino acids.

The rearrangement links TRBV23-1 to TRBJ2-1; unclear D gene. TRBV23-1 is an ORF for which the function is uncertain. The CDR3 is made up of 13 amino acids. Trimming pared 3 bases from V and 5 bases from J, leaving 8 bases between. The CDR3 DNA reads as TGCGCCAGCAGTCACCCAGGTCACAATGAGCAGTTCTTC. As protein: CASSHPGHNEQFF.

This clonotype came up a few times. The chain is built from TRBV12-3 or TRBV12-4 and TRBJ2-6; 12 nucleotides agree with TRBD1. The length of the CDR3 is 20 residues. V lost 3 bases and J lost 3; bases outside the gene matches: 12. The DNA of the CDR3 is TGTGCCAGCAGTTTGAATTTAGGGACAGGGGGCTTAGGTGGGGCCAACGTCCTGACTTTC. Its protein is CASSLNLGTGGLGGANVLTF.

Note on this clonotype: The germline gene is not matched at one end of the junction; a read error may be the cause. This chain links TRBV24-1 with TRBJ2-1; TRBD1 aligns across 7 bases. Germline V gives CDR1 KGHDR, CDR2 SFDVKD. CDR3 length equals 15 residues. This CDR3 is CATSDAGGMYNGQFF. CDR3 sequence (DNA): TGTGCCACCAGTGATGCAGGGGGTATGTACAATGGGCAGTTCTTC.

This clonotype was counted only a few times. The chain recombines TRBV29-1 with TRBJ2-3, with D possibly being TRBD2 (6 bases). This CDR3 contains 15 residues. CDR1 SQVTM and CDR2 ANQGSEA come from the germline V gene. V dropped 7 bases and J dropped 2 bases, with 19 bases sitting between them. CDR3 sequence reads: CSAGAGSGFTDTQYF. The CDR3 DNA sequence: TGCAGCGCCGGGGCGGGGTCCGGATTCACAGATACGCAGTATTTT.

V and J are TRBV5-1 and TRBJ2-1, with 7 bases matching TRBD2. This CDR3 has 13 amino acids. Germline CDR1 and CDR2: SGHRS and YFSETQ. Trimming at V came to 0 bases and at J to 9 bases, leaving 3 bases not matched to a gene. Written as DNA, the CDR3 is TGCGCCAGCAGCTTGGAAGGCGGGGGTGAGCAGTTCTTC. Amino acid sequence: CASSLEGGGEQFF.

This chain connects TRBV12-3 or TRBV12-4 to TRBJ2-7; D uncertain. The V end was cut by 6 bases, the J end by 4 bases, with 10 bases between. This CDR3 has 12 residues. CDR3 in amino acids: CASSLLIYEQYF. DNA of the CDR3: TGTGCCAGCAGCCTCCTCATATACGAGCAGTACTTC.

The V call is TRBV6-1, the J call TRBJ1-1; D is perhaps TRBD1 (6 bases). The CDR3 has 13 amino acids. The germline V and J ends were trimmed by 6 bases and 6 bases, with 14 bases remaining between them. Germline CDR1 MNHNS, CDR2 SASEGT. The chain's CDR3 is CASRISGGPEAFF. Here the CDR3 DNA reads TGTGCCAGCAGAATCTCGGGGGGGCCTGAAGCTTTCTTT.

This clonotype was found a few times. The CDR3 region has the DNA TGCGCCAGCAGCTTGGTCATTAGCGAGAGCTCCTACAATGAGCAGTTCTTC. The encoded protein is CASSLVISESSYNEQFF. This rearrangement joins TRBV5-1 to TRBJ2-1, with D possibly TRBD2 on 5 matching bases. The V and J ends lost 0 bases and 0 bases respectively, with 13 bases between them. The CDR3 covers 17 residues. Germline V gene data show CDR1 as SGHRS and CDR2 as YFSETQ.

The chain combines TRBV18 with TRBJ2-1, with a tentative D call TRBD2 (6 bases). The CDR3 spans 14 residues. The V end was cut by 3 bases, the J end by 4 bases, with 10 bases between. Germline assignment: CDR1 KGHSH and CDR2 LQKENI. CDR3 sequence reads: CASSPPAGYNEQFF. DNA for the CDR3: TGTGCCAGCTCACCTCCGGCGGGATACAATGAGCAGTTCTTC.

In its sample, this clonotype was seen a few times. This chain uses TRBV7-8 with TRBJ1-4, with D hard to call. Trimming stripped 5 bases from V and 5 bases from J, with 21 bases between. Germline-derived CDR1 and CDR2 are SGHVS and FQNEAQ. This CDR3 contains 17 residues. In nucleotides, the CDR3 is TGTGCCAGCAGCGGACCAGCTAGGCCCCCGGGGAATGAAAAACTGTTTTTT. It yields the protein CASSGPARPPGNEKLFF.

This clonotype came up many times. The rearrangement joins TRBV29-1 to TRBJ1-1; TRBD1 matches 7 bases. Germline CDR1 SQVTM, CDR2 ANQGSEA. The CDR3 sequence is 14 residues long. The J segment lost 6 bases and the V segment lost 1 base, leaving 8 bases of the junction unmatched. The CDR3 sequence: CSVEGRQGKAEAFF. In nucleotides, the CDR3 is TGCAGCGTTGAAGGACGACAGGGTAAAGCTGAAGCTTTCTTT.

V and J are TRBV7-8 and TRBJ2-3; possible D gene TRBD2, 6 bases. Germline CDR1 SGHVS, CDR2 FQNEAQ. Trimming stripped 5 bases from V and 2 bases from J, with 17 bases between. The CDR3 runs 16 residues. CDR3 protein: CASSPRLGGPTDTQYF. DNA of the CDR3: TGTGCCAGCAGCCCCCGACTAGGAGGGCCCACAGATACGCAGTATTTT.

The CDR3 sequence is CSARLRGGELFF. In nucleotides, the CDR3 is TGCAGTGCCAGGCTGAGGGGCGGGGAGCTGTTTTTT. The gene calls are TRBV20-1 and TRBJ2-2; the D call may be TRBD1 or TRBD2 (5 bases each). CDR3 length equals 12 residues. Trimming cost V 6 bases and J 7 bases, with 12 bases left between them. The germline gives CDR1 DFQATT, CDR2 SNEGSKA (reference sequence).

This clonotype came up a few times. The chain carries TRBV20-1 and TRBJ2-1; TRBD2 matches 9 bases. Germline values: CDR1 DFQATT, CDR2 SNEGSKA (reference sequence). There are 16 residues in the CDR3. The V segment lost 0 bases and the J segment 3 bases; nucleotides outside the gene matches: 6. CDR3 bases: TGCAGTGCTAGAGATCTCCTAGCGGGGTACTACAATGAGCAGTTCTTC. Encoded protein: CSARDLLAGYYNEQFF.

This rearrangement joins TRBV7-2 to TRBJ2-7; unclear D gene. This CDR3 has 15 amino acids. Trimming cost V 0 bases and J 12 bases, with 21 bases left between them. The germline gives CDR1 SGHTA, CDR2 FQGNSA. The CDR3 loop is CASSLAGLEMARMYF. In DNA, the CDR3 is TGTGCCAGCAGCTTAGCGGGCCTAGAAATGGCCAGGATGTACTTC.

This sequence joins TRBV5-6 and TRBJ2-6; D is unclear. The CDR3 loop spans 15 amino acids. The germline V gene encodes CDR1 SGHDT and CDR2 YYEEEE. V was trimmed by 6 bases and J by 4 bases, leaving 14 bases between them. Here the CDR3 DNA reads TGTGCCAGCACCGTCTGGCCGGCCGGGGCCAACGTCCTGACTTTC. Its translation is CASTVWPAGANVLTF.